The clone carrying this T cell receptor beta chain has ten or more counts. As yet, its antigen is unknown. Genomic DNA served as template for TCR beta VDJ and CDR3 profiling. MiXCR, run by TCRdb on the reads, gives a single entry per CDR3 protein. The table includes about 220,000 distinct CDR3 sequences, 34% detected once. This sample is part of a study of CD8+CD57+ T cells in acquired aplastic anemia. Background on the study: About 9.8 million reads, on average, were obtained for CD4+ cells from healthy donors. Study conclusions and caveats: Levels of CD8+ Simpson's diversity were not significantly distinct in patients versus controls.

Sequencing used sorted CD4+, CD8+, or CD8+CD57+ T cells (not recorded which) from PBMCs. The clonotype comes from a human donor in good health, serving as a control.

The CDR3, as DNA: TGCAGTGCTAGAGATCGTGCGTATGAGCAGTTCTTC. Its translation is CSARDRAYEQFF. V is TRBV20-1 and J is TRBJ2-1, with no clear D. The CDR3 is 12 amino acids. The V end was cut by 0 bases, the J end by 8 bases, with 8 bases between. Germline V gives CDR1 DFQATT, CDR2 SNEGSKA (reference sequence).